The rows below give T cell receptor beta chains drawn from one sample of a study of OX40 agonist ivuxolimab in advanced cancers. Only in-frame clones appear in the TCRdb table, and some are missing; sequencing was by immunoSEQ multiplex PCR. The sample shows roughly 35,000 clones, around 80% of them seen only once. Specimen: CD4+ or CD8+ T cells sorted from blood, collected in a trial of the OX40 agonist ivuxolimab. The receptors come from an adult with an advanced solid tumor such as melanoma, head and neck, liver or kidney cancer. The CDR3 runs from the conserved cysteine through the conserved F or W. Fields, in order: CDR3 DNA, CDR3 protein, clone size, J gene, D gene, V gene, CDR3 length. A D gene is named only where the DNA matches it firmly. The size field is filled for only some rows; it gives once, few, many or a size class.

cdr3_nt: TGCGCCAGCCGCTCGGGTTCTCTCCCGGCAGATACGCAGTATTTT; cdr3_aa: CASRSGSLPADTQYF; clone_size: .; j_call: TRBJ2-3; d_call: .; v_call: TRBV5-1; cdr3_length: 15
cdr3_nt: TGTGCCAGAAGGTCTAGGGGAGAGACCCAGTACTTC; cdr3_aa: CARRSRGETQYF; clone_size: .; j_call: TRBJ2-5; d_call: .; v_call: TRBV5-3; cdr3_length: 12
cdr3_nt: TGTGCCAGCAGTGAAAGACGACATTTGTATAGCAATCAGCCCCAGCATTTT; cdr3_aa: CASSERRHLYSNQPQHF; clone_size: .; j_call: TRBJ1-5; d_call: .; v_call: TRBV2; cdr3_length: 17
cdr3_nt: TGTGCCAGCAGCCACCCAACAGACCCCTCCTACGAGCAGTACTTC; cdr3_aa: CASSHPTDPSYEQYF; clone_size: few; j_call: TRBJ2-7; d_call: .; v_call: TRBV14; cdr3_length: 15
cdr3_nt: TGTGCCAGCAGTTCGGGACGTACGAATGAAAAACTGTTTTTT; cdr3_aa: CASSSGRTNEKLFF; clone_size: .; j_call: TRBJ1-4; d_call: .; v_call: TRBV6-5; cdr3_length: 14
cdr3_nt: TGTGCCAGCTCACTTAACTTGGCAGATACGCAGTATTTT; cdr3_aa: CASSLNLADTQYF; clone_size: .; j_call: TRBJ2-3; d_call: .; v_call: TRBV18; cdr3_length: 13
cdr3_nt: TGTGCCAGCAGCTTCGGGCTCGGGCAAGAGACCCAGTACTTC; cdr3_aa: CASSFGLGQETQYF; clone_size: .; j_call: TRBJ2-5; d_call: .; v_call: TRBV7-8; cdr3_length: 14
cdr3_nt: TGTGCCAGCAGCTCGACTAGCGGGCCCCTCTCTGGGGCCAACGTCCTGACTTTC; cdr3_aa: CASSSTSGPLSGANVLTF; clone_size: few; j_call: TRBJ2-6; d_call: TRBD2; v_call: TRBV7-3; cdr3_length: 18
cdr3_nt: TGTGCCACCAGCAGAGGTAGCGGGACAGCCAAAAACATTCAGTACTTC; cdr3_aa: CATSRGSGTAKNIQYF; clone_size: once; j_call: TRBJ2-4; d_call: TRBD2; v_call: TRBV15; cdr3_length: 16
cdr3_nt: TGTGCAATCCAGCAGTACGAAAAACTGTTTTTT; cdr3_aa: CAIQQYEKLFF; clone_size: .; j_call: TRBJ1-4; d_call: .; v_call: TRBV28; cdr3_length: 11
cdr3_nt: TGTGCCAGCAGCACCTCGGGAACCTCCTACGAGCAGTACTTC; cdr3_aa: CASSTSGTSYEQYF; clone_size: once; j_call: TRBJ2-7; d_call: .; v_call: TRBV7-2; cdr3_length: 14
cdr3_nt: TGTGCCATCAGTGATCTCGTAGGCAACTATGGCTACACCTTC; cdr3_aa: CAISDLVGNYGYTF; clone_size: .; j_call: TRBJ1-2; d_call: .; v_call: TRBV10-3; cdr3_length: 14
cdr3_nt: TGTGCCAGTAGTTCACAGGGCGTGACTGAAAAACTGTTTTTT; cdr3_aa: CASSSQGVTEKLFF; clone_size: .; j_call: TRBJ1-4; d_call: .; v_call: TRBV19; cdr3_length: 14
cdr3_nt: TGTGCCAGCGCCATTATTAGCGGGAGTGTCTACGAGCAGTACTTC; cdr3_aa: CASAIISGSVYEQYF; clone_size: .; j_call: TRBJ2-7; d_call: TRBD2; v_call: TRBV27; cdr3_length: 15
cdr3_nt: TGTGCCAGCAGCTTAGAGGTGGTATTGGCTGGCTACACCTTC; cdr3_aa: CASSLEVVLAGYTF; clone_size: once; j_call: TRBJ1-2; d_call: .; v_call: TRBV7-1; cdr3_length: 14
cdr3_nt: TGTGCCAGCAGCTTCGAGTACAATGAGCAGTTCTTC; cdr3_aa: CASSFEYNEQFF; clone_size: .; j_call: TRBJ2-1; d_call: .; v_call: TRBV7-9; cdr3_length: 12
cdr3_nt: TGCGCCAGCAGCTCCCAGGGCTACGAGCAGTACTTC; cdr3_aa: CASSSQGYEQYF; clone_size: .; j_call: TRBJ2-7; d_call: .; v_call: TRBV5-1; cdr3_length: 12
cdr3_nt: TGTGCCAGCAGCGTAGGACTAGCGGGAGTCAATGAGCAGTTCTTC; cdr3_aa: CASSVGLAGVNEQFF; clone_size: .; j_call: TRBJ2-1; d_call: TRBD2; v_call: TRBV9; cdr3_length: 15
cdr3_nt: TGTGCCAGCGAGCGGGAGGCCACAGATACGCAGTATTTT; cdr3_aa: CASEREATDTQYF; clone_size: .; j_call: TRBJ2-3; d_call: TRBD2; v_call: TRBV2; cdr3_length: 13
cdr3_nt: TGTGCCAGCAGCCACAGCCTTAAATTCGGACTAGCGGTAAACTACGAGCAGTACTTC; cdr3_aa: CASSHSLKFGLAVNYEQYF; clone_size: .; j_call: TRBJ2-7; d_call: TRBD2; v_call: TRBV4-2; cdr3_length: 19
cdr3_nt: TGTGCCAGCAGTTACGCGGGGGTGACTGAAGCTTTCTTT; cdr3_aa: CASSYAGVTEAFF; clone_size: .; j_call: TRBJ1-1; d_call: .; v_call: TRBV6-5; cdr3_length: 13
cdr3_nt: TGTGCCAGCAGTTCCGGATTCAGAGACGCTTTCTTT; cdr3_aa: CASSSGFRDAFF; clone_size: once; j_call: TRBJ1-1; d_call: .; v_call: TRBV28; cdr3_length: 12
cdr3_nt: TGTGCCAGCAGCTTTAGTAATGGTGAGCAGTTCTTC; cdr3_aa: CASSFSNGEQFF; clone_size: medium-sized; j_call: TRBJ2-1; d_call: .; v_call: TRBV11-2; cdr3_length: 12
cdr3_nt: TGTGCCAGCAGCGGTGCGACGGCATCTAATCAGCCCCAGCATTTT; cdr3_aa: CASSGATASNQPQHF; clone_size: medium-sized; j_call: TRBJ1-5; d_call: .; v_call: TRBV28; cdr3_length: 15
cdr3_nt: TGTGCCAGCAGCTTAGACAGGGGCAGTCAGTTCTTC; cdr3_aa: CASSLDRGSQFF; clone_size: once; j_call: TRBJ2-1; d_call: .; v_call: TRBV11-2; cdr3_length: 12
cdr3_nt: TGTGCCACCTCCGTGAGAAGCTCCTACAATGAGCAGTTCTTC; cdr3_aa: CATSVRSSYNEQFF; clone_size: .; j_call: TRBJ2-1; d_call: .; v_call: TRBV10-3; cdr3_length: 14
cdr3_nt: TGTGCCAGCAGTTTATTTGTAGTGAACACTGAAGCTTTCTTT; cdr3_aa: CASSLFVVNTEAFF; clone_size: once; j_call: TRBJ1-1; d_call: .; v_call: TRBV28; cdr3_length: 14
cdr3_nt: TGTGCCAGCAGTTACCAGGGGGCCCGAGGCTACACCTTC; cdr3_aa: CASSYQGARGYTF; clone_size: .; j_call: TRBJ1-2; d_call: TRBD1; v_call: TRBV28; cdr3_length: 13